Listed here are 27 T cell receptor beta chains from one sample, sequenced in a study of blood T cell repertoires in COVID-19. TCRdb's copy holds only in-frame clones and misses some; the assay was immunoSEQ multiplex PCR. Of approximately 380,000 clones in the sample, about 89% were seen once. Material for sequencing was PBMCs or T cells enriched from blood (not recorded which). The receptors come from a woman in her thirties or forties who had been exposed to COVID-19.

This rearrangement joins TRBV5-4 to TRBJ1-4; D may be TRBD1 (5 bases). Germline V gene lookup returns CDR1 SGHNT and CDR2 YYREEE (reference sequence). Trimming stripped 4 bases from V and 5 bases from J, with 12 bases between. The CDR3 sequence is 14 residues long. The CDR3 reads CASSRGGVNEKLFF. The CDR3 DNA is TGTGCCAGCAGCCGGGGGGGTGTAAATGAAAAACTGTTTTTT.

The CDR3 DNA reads TGTGCCAGCGGCTGGGGGCGGAACACTGAAGCTTTCTTT. Translation gives CASGWGRNTEAFF. The chain couples TRBV28 to TRBJ1-1, with a possible D match to TRBD1 (6 bases). The germline V gene encodes CDR1 MDHEN and CDR2 SYDVKM. The germline V and J ends were trimmed by 8 bases and 1 base, with 11 bases remaining between them. The CDR3 spans 13 residues.

V is TRBV19 and J is TRBJ2-7, with a weak D call TRBD1 (7 bases). CDR1 and CDR2 from the germline V gene are LNHDA and SQIVND (reference sequence). V lost 3 bases to trimming and J lost 3 bases, with 18 bases between them. CDR3 size: 16 residues. The CDR3 is CASSIRSGGSGYEQYF. The CDR3 nucleotides read TGTGCCAGTAGTATCCGCTCAGGGGGGAGTGGCTACGAGCAGTACTTC. Looking up the rest from reference TRBV19 and TRBJ2-7 gives the full variable domain: DGGITQSPKYLFRKEGQNVTLSCEQNLNHDAMYWYRQDPGQGLRLIYYSQIVNDFQKGDIAEGYSVSREKKESFPLTVTSAQKNPTAFYLCASSIRSGGSGYEQYFGPGTRLTVT.

The V call is TRBV27, the J call TRBJ1-5; 8 positions match TRBD1. CDR1 is MNHEY, CDR2 SMNVEV, per germline (reference sequence). This CDR3 is 17 amino acids long. V lost 8 bases, J lost 0 bases, and 12 bases stayed unmatched. The CDR3 reads CASAQTGGRASNQPQHF. The CDR3 DNA sequence: TGTGCCAGCGCCCAAACAGGGGGTAGGGCTAGCAATCAGCCCCAGCATTTT.

The genes are TRBV30 and TRBJ1-4, with 10 positions matching TRBD1. The length of the CDR3 is 15 residues. J lost 7 bases, V lost 2 bases, and 7 bases had no gene match. The germline V gene encodes CDR1 GTSNPN and CDR2 SVGIG (reference sequence). CDR3 sequence: CAWSSPGQGTEKLFF. The CDR3 DNA is TGTGCCTGGAGTTCACCGGGACAGGGGACTGAAAAACTGTTTTTT.

This clone is a singleton in its sample. This chain connects TRBV5-1 to TRBJ1-2; D might be TRBD1 (6 bases). Per the germline V gene, CDR1 is SGHRS and CDR2 is YFSETQ. The length of the CDR3 is 14 residues. The V gene lost 2 bases and the J gene lost 6 bases, with 14 bases spanning the gap. The CDR3 DNA reads TGCGCCAGCAGCTTCACGGGAAGGACAGATGGCTACACCTTC. As protein: CASSFTGRTDGYTF.

The chain couples TRBV6-6 to TRBJ2-1, with a possible D match to TRBD2 (5 bases). The CDR3 runs 16 residues. The germline CDR1 and CDR2 sequences are MNHNY and SVGAGI (reference sequence). Trimming took 2 bases from V and 0 from J, leaving 11 bases between them. CDR3 loop: CASSYGSSSSYNEQFF. The CDR3 DNA is TGTGCCAGCAGTTACGGGAGCTCCAGCTCCTACAATGAGCAGTTCTTC.

The chain couples TRBV5-6 to TRBJ2-3, with no clear D. V lost 2 bases to trimming and J lost 2 bases, with 12 bases between them. The germline CDR1 and CDR2 sequences are SGHDT and YYEEEE. The CDR3 runs 15 residues. Here the CDR3 DNA reads TGTGCCAGCAGCTTTGGGCAGGCGTACACAGATACGCAGTATTTT. Amino acid sequence: CASSFGQAYTDTQYF.

A remark on this clone: Other DNA sequences from this sample encode an identical CDR3 as well. The CDR3 bases are TGTGCCAGCAGCCTAGCGGGGGGGCCTAGTGAGCAGTTCTTC. It encodes CASSLAGGPSEQFF. The chain employs TRBV7-3 and TRBJ2-1; 12 bases are shared with TRBD2. J lost 9 bases, V lost 5 bases, and 5 bases had no gene match. The CDR3 sequence is 14 residues long. CDR1 and CDR2 (germline): SGHTA, FQGTGA.

The V gene is TRBV7-8, the J gene TRBJ1-4, with 7 bases matching TRBD1. Trimming at V came to 5 bases and at J to 3 bases, leaving 9 bases not matched to a gene. The CDR3 loop spans 16 amino acids. Germline lookup yields CDR1 SGHVS and CDR2 FQNEAQ. CDR3 sequence: CASSPIQGRPNEKLFF. In nucleotides, the CDR3 is TGTGCCAGCAGCCCTATACAGGGGCGGCCTAATGAAAAACTGTTTTTT. Together with reference TRBV7-8 and TRBJ1-4, the CDR3 gives the full variable domain: GAGVSQSPRYKVAKRGQDVALRCDPISGHVSLFWYQQALGQGPEFLTYFQNEAQLDKSGLPSDRFFAERPEGSVSTLKIQRTQQEDSAVYLCASSPIQGRPNEKLFFGSGTQLSVL.

The chain links TRBV2 to TRBJ1-3; 8 bases fit TRBD1. The CDR3 loop spans 15 amino acids. The germline V gene encodes CDR1 SNHLY and CDR2 FYNNEI. After removal of 2 bases from V and 4 bases from J, the junction contained 4 bases not matched to a gene. The CDR3 protein is CASSEQGAYGNTIYF. The CDR3 coding sequence is TGTGCCAGCAGTGAACAGGGGGCTTACGGAAACACCATATATTTT.

J is TRBJ2-3 and V is TRBV18; D is uncertain. Trimming stripped 4 bases from V and 2 bases from J, with 19 bases between. This CDR3 region has 17 residues. CDR1 and CDR2 (germline): KGHSH, LQKENI. The CDR3 spells CASSLDSAATLTDTQYF. CDR3 nucleotides: TGTGCCAGCTCACTTGACTCGGCGGCCACTCTCACAGATACGCAGTATTTT.

The chain employs TRBV30 and TRBJ1-3; D gene unclear. The CDR3 has 16 residues. Trimming took off 1 base at V and 0 bases at J, with 13 bases between the two ends. Germline V gene sequence: CDR1 GTSNPN, CDR2 SVGIG (reference sequence). This CDR3 reads CAWSARGSPSGNTIYF. The DNA of the CDR3 is TGTGCCTGGAGTGCCCGGGGTAGCCCCTCTGGAAACACCATATATTTT. Variable domain in full (rest from reference TRBV30 and TRBJ1-3): SQTIHQWPATLVQPVGSPLSLECTVEGTSNPNLYWYRQAAGRGLQLLFYSVGIGQISSEVPQNLSASRPQDRQFILSSKKLLLSDSGFYLCAWSARGSPSGNTIYFGEGSWLTVV.

This clone appeared a few times. The chain joins TRBV7-2 to TRBJ2-7; 8 positions agree with TRBD2. The CDR3 consists of 17 residues. Germline V lookup: CDR1 SGHTA, CDR2 FQGNSA. With V trimmed by 0 bases and J by 2 bases, 9 bases remained unmatched. The CDR3 reads CASSLALTSGSAYEQYF. The CDR3 DNA follows: TGTGCCAGCAGCTTAGCCCTAACTAGCGGCAGCGCCTACGAGCAGTACTTC.

The chain links TRBV12-3 or TRBV12-4 to TRBJ2-1; TRBD2 might be the D (6 bases). This CDR3 comprises 13 residues. The V and J ends lost 4 bases and 9 bases respectively, with 13 bases between them. In nucleotides, the CDR3 is TGTGCCAGCAGTTCCCTCGGGACTCCTGAGCAGTTCTTC. This translates into CASSSLGTPEQFF.

There are a few counts of this clone. The V call is TRBV5-8, the J call TRBJ1-3; weak D call: TRBD1 (5 bases). CDR3 length: 16 residues. The germline V and J ends were trimmed by 0 bases and 1 base, with 11 bases remaining between them. In germline, CDR1 is SGHTS, CDR2 YDEGEE. The CDR3: CASSLVGVRSGNTIYF. The CDR3 DNA reads TGTGCCAGCAGCTTGGTAGGGGTGAGGTCTGGAAACACCATATATTTT.

The chain uses TRBV24-1 and TRBJ2-2; D unresolved. V lost 0 bases and J lost 1, with 8 bases in between. The CDR3 is 16 residues long. CDR1 and CDR2 (germline): KGHDR, SFDVKD. This CDR3 reads CATSDLGGLNTGELFF. CDR3 DNA: TGTGCCACCAGTGATTTGGGCGGATTGAACACCGGGGAGCTGTTTTTT.

The gene calls are TRBV19 and TRBJ2-3; D gene unclear. CDR1 and CDR2 (germline): LNHDA, SQIVND (reference sequence). The CDR3 length is 13 residues. V was shortened by 6 bases and J by 3 bases, with 10 bases between the two germline ends. The DNA of the CDR3 is TGTGCCAGTAGCGACCGAGCGACAGATACGCAGTATTTT. Its translation: CASSDRATDTQYF.

This chain uses TRBV27 with TRBJ1-3, with 7 bases matching TRBD1. The germline V gene encodes CDR1 MNHEY and CDR2 SMNVEV (reference sequence). V shed 2 bases, J shed 2 bases, and the junction held 6 bases outside the gene matches. This CDR3 is 16 amino acids long. CDR3 sequence reads: CASSLNQGGTGNTIYF. As DNA, the CDR3 is TGTGCCAGCAGTTTAAATCAGGGGGGCACTGGAAACACCATATATTTT.

CDR3 nucleotides: TGTGCCAGCAGTAGTAGACAGGGCTTCCAAGAGACCCAGTACTTC. Residues: CASSSRQGFQETQYF. The V gene is TRBV2, the J gene TRBJ2-5; 7 bases fit TRBD1. The CDR3 sequence is 15 residues long. With 5 bases clipped from V and 1 base from J, the junction kept 7 bases outside the gene matches. Germline-derived CDR1 and CDR2 are SNHLY and FYNNEI.

This sequence joins TRBV30 and TRBJ2-7, with D unclear. The CDR3 totals 14 residues. From germline, CDR1 is GTSNPN and CDR2 SVGIG (reference sequence). V lost 0 bases and J lost 6, with 15 bases in between. The CDR3 sequence: CAWSVRMRSGEQYF. The CDR3 DNA is TGTGCCTGGAGTGTGAGGATGCGGTCGGGCGAGCAGTACTTC.

The gene calls are TRBV7-9 and TRBJ2-7; a possible D gene is TRBD1 (6 bases). Looked up from germline, CDR1 is SEHNR and CDR2 is FQNEAQ (reference sequence). Trimming removed 3 bases at V and 2 bases at J, with 11 bases between. The CDR3 consists of 14 residues. CDR3 DNA sequence: TGTGCCAGCAGCTTTGAACAGGGCCCCTACGAGCAGTACTTC. Protein: CASSFEQGPYEQYF.

The chain joins TRBV5-1 to TRBJ2-1; 8 nucleotides line up with TRBD2. CDR1 and CDR2 (germline): SGHRS, YFSETQ. There are 15 residues in the CDR3. V was clipped by 6 bases and J by 5 bases; unmatched bases: 10. The CDR3 reads CASNSAGGANNEQFF. CDR3 nucleotide sequence: TGCGCCAGCAATAGCGCGGGAGGCGCTAACAATGAGCAGTTCTTC.

This chain joins TRBV19 and TRBJ1-1; D is uncertain. This CDR3 is built from 14 residues. V was shortened by 6 bases and J by 3 bases, with 14 bases between the two germline ends. From germline, CDR1 is LNHDA and CDR2 SQIVND (reference sequence). CDR3 DNA sequence: TGTGCCAGTAGCCCTGCCAGGCTTCACACTGAAGCTTTCTTT. It specifies CASSPARLHTEAFF.

The chain links TRBV10-1 to TRBJ2-7; D is undetermined. The CDR3 is 16 amino acids. The germline CDR1 and CDR2 sequences are WNHNN and SYGVQD (reference sequence). Trimming stripped 0 bases from V and 7 bases from J, with 19 bases between. Here the CDR3 DNA reads TGCGCCAGCAGTGAGTCGTTAGAAGCTACTCGTAAGGAGCAGTACTTC. Its translation: CASSESLEATRKEQYF.

V usage is TRBV5-4 and J usage is TRBJ1-2; the D gene is possibly TRBD1 (5 bases). Germline values: CDR1 SGHNT, CDR2 YYREEE (reference sequence). The CDR3 is 12 amino acids. V was pared by 0 bases and J by 10 bases, with 10 bases between. In nucleotides, the CDR3 is TGTGCCAGCAGCTTGGGTTCGGGGGACTACACCTTC. Translated, it gives CASSLGSGDYTF.

This clone was seen a single time. V usage is TRBV19 and J usage is TRBJ1-2; 9 nucleotides line up with TRBD1. This CDR3 region has 16 residues. With 4 bases clipped from V and 2 bases from J, the junction kept 8 bases outside the gene matches. Germline CDR1 and CDR2: LNHDA and SQIVND (reference sequence). CDR3 in DNA: TGTGCCAGTAGTAAACGGACAGGGGAGGGGAACTATGGCTACACCTTC. Its translation: CASSKRTGEGNYGYTF.